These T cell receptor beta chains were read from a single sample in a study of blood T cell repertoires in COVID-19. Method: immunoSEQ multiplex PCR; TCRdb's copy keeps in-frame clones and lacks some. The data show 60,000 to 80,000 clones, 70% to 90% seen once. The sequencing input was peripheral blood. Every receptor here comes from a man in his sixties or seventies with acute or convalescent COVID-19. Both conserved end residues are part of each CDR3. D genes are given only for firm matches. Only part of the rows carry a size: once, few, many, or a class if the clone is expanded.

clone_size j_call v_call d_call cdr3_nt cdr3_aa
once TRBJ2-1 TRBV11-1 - TGTGCCAGCAGCCCGGACCGGGAAAAGTACAATGAGCAGTTCTTC CASSPDREKYNEQFF
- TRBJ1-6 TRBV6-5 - TGTGCCAGCAGAAGGGACTCCCTCTATAATTCACCCCTCCACTTT CASRRDSLYNSPLHF
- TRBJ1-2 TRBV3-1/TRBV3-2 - TGTGCCAGCAGCCCTTCTAGCTATGGCTACACCTTC CASSPSSYGYTF
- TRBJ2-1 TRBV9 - TGTGCCAGCAGCGTAGAGAGCGGACTATACAATGAGCAGTTCTTC CASSVESGLYNEQFF
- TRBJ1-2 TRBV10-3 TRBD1 TGTGCCATCAGTGGGACAGGGATTAGAGGCTACACCTTC CAISGTGIRGYTF
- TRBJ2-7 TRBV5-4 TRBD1 TGTGCCAGCAGCTTAAGGGACAGCTCCTACGAGCAGTACTTC CASSLRDSSYEQYF
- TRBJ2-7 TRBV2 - TGTGCCAGCAGTGTTACCTACGAGCAGTACTTC CASSVTYEQYF
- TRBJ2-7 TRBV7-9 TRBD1 TGTGCCAGCAGCCCGGGACAGCCACCCTACGAGCAGTACTTC CASSPGQPPYEQYF
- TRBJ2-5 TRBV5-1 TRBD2 TGCGCCAGCAGCCCCGTGGGTCGCGGGGGACAAGAGACCCAGTACTTC CASSPVGRGGQETQYF
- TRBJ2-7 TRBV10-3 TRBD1 TGTGCCATCGGGGCCGGGACAGCCGCCTACGAGCAGTACTTC CAIGAGTAAYEQYF
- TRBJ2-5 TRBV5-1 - TGCGCCAGCAGCTTATCCCCAGGGGGGGAGACCCAGTACTTC CASSLSPGGETQYF
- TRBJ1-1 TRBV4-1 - TGCGCCAGCAGCCAAGGGGCAGGGAGGGGGGCCTTGAACACTGAAGCTTTCTTT CASSQGAGRGALNTEAFF
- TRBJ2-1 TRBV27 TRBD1 TGTGCCAGCAGTTTATATGGGACAGAGAATGCCAATGAGCAGTTCTTC CASSLYGTENANEQFF
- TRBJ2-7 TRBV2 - TGTGCCAGCAGTGAGGGGGGGCCCGAGCAGTACTTC CASSEGGPEQYF
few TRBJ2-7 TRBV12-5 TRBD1 TGTGCTAGTGGTTTGGTACCACAGGGGATCAACGAGCAGTACTTC CASGLVPQGINEQYF
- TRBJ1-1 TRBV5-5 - TGTGCCAGCAGCTTAGGAGCCCCGAACACTGAAGCTTTCTTT CASSLGAPNTEAFF
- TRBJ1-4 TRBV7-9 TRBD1 TGTGCCAGCAGCCTCGACTGGGACAGTGAGGAAAAACTGTTTTTT CASSLDWDSEEKLFF
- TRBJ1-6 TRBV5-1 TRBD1 TGCGCCAGCAGCTTGGAAATAGACAGGGATTCACCCCTCCACTTT CASSLEIDRDSPLHF
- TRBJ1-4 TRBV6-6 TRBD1 TGTGCCAGCAGTTCCCGGGGACAGTCTAATGAAAAACTGTTTTTT CASSSRGQSNEKLFF
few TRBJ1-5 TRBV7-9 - TGTGCCAGCAGCTTAGCCGGCTCTAGGGGAAATCAGCCCCAGCATTTT CASSLAGSRGNQPQHF
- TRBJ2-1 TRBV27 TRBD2 TGTGCCAGCAGTTTACTAGCGGGAGGTTCTGAGCAGTTCTTC CASSLLAGGSEQFF
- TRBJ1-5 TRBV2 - TGTGCCAGCAGTGAAGAAGAGGGCCTCTATCAGCCCCAGCATTTT CASSEEEGLYQPQHF
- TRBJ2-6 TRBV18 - TGTGCCAGCTCACCTGTTAGCTCTGGGGCCAACGTCCTGACTTTC CASSPVSSGANVLTF
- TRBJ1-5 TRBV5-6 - TGTGCCAGCAGCTTGGATCGAGTTCAGCCCCAGCATTTT CASSLDRVQPQHF
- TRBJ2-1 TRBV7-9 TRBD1 TGTGCCAGCAGCCGCCGGGACAGATTGATCTTC CASSRRDRLIF
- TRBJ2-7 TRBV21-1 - TGTGCCAGCACTCATCATTCACTAGCGGGGGGCTTCTACGAGCAGTACTTC CASTHHSLAGGFYEQYF
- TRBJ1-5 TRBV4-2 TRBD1 TGTGCCAGCAGCCAAGACGGAGGACAGGGAACTCAGCCCCAGCATTTT CASSQDGGQGTQPQHF
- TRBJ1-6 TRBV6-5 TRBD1 TGTGCCAGCAAAGGGGGGACAGCCCATAATTCACCCCTCCACTTT CASKGGTAHNSPLHF
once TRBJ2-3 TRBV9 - TGTGCCAGCAGCGTAGCGGGAGAAACAGATACGCAGTATTTT CASSVAGETDTQYF
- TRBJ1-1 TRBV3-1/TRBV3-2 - TGTGCCAGCAGTCCACGGGGGGAAGGGAACACTGAAGCTTTCTTT CASSPRGEGNTEAFF
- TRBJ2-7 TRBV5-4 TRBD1 TGTGCCAGCAGCTTGGGGACAGGTGACGAGCAGTACTTC CASSLGTGDEQYF
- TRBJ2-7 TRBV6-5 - TGTGCCAGCTCCAGATCCTACGAGCAGTACTTC CASSRSYEQYF
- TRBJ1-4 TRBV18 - TGTGCCAGCTCCCAGGGGTCAAATGAAAAACTGTTTTTT CASSQGSNEKLFF
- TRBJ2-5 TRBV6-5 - TGTGCCAGCAGTTACGGCGTACAGGGCGCCAGGGCCCAGTACTTC CASSYGVQGARAQYF
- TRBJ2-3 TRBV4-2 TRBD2 TGTGCCAGCAGCCAAGAGGCTAGCGGGGGGCGGACAGATACGCAGTATTTT CASSQEASGGRTDTQYF
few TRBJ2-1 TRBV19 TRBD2 TGTGCCAGTAGACTAGCGGGAGGGCCTGGCAATGAGCAGTTCTTC CASRLAGGPGNEQFF
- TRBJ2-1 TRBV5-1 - TGCGCCAGCAGCCCAAGGGAGTCAGGGGATGAGCAGTTCTTC CASSPRESGDEQFF
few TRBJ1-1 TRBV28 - TGTGCCAGCAGTATCCCGGTGAACACTGAAGCTTTCTTT CASSIPVNTEAFF
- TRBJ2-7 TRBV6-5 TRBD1 TGTGCCAGCAGACAGGGGAACGCCTACGAGCAGTACTTC CASRQGNAYEQYF
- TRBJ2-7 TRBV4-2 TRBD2 TGTGCCAGCAGCCTTCATAGCGGGGGCCAAAACTACGAGCAGTACTTC CASSLHSGGQNYEQYF
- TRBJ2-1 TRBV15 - TGTGCCACCAGAGGCGAGACAGACTACAATGAGCAGTTCTTC CATRGETDYNEQFF
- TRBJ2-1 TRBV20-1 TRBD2 TGCAGTGCTAGTGGGACTAGCGGGAGGGCGGGTAATGAGCAGTTCTTC CSASGTSGRAGNEQFF
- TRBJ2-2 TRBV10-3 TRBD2 TGTGCCATCAGTCGTCTAAGCGGGAGACACACCGGGGAGCTGTTTTTT CAISRLSGRHTGELFF
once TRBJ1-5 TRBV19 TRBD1 TGTGCCAGTAGGGACAGGGTAGGAAGTCAGCCCCAGCATTTT CASRDRVGSQPQHF
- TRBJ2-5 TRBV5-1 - TGCGCCAGCAGCTTCGCGGGACAGATCCAAGAGACCCAGTACTTC CASSFAGQIQETQYF
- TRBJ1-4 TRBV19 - TGTGCCAGTAGCACTGGGGGCGGTGTATCCAATGAAAAACTGTTTTTT CASSTGGGVSNEKLFF
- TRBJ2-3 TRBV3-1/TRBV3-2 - TGTGCCAGCAGACCGGCGGGGAGGGATACGCAGTATTTT CASRPAGRDTQYF
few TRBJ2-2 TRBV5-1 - TGCGCCAGCAGCTTGGCCGGGCAGGGCGGTACCGGGGAGCTGTTTTTT CASSLAGQGGTGELFF